These T cell receptor beta chains were read from a single sample in a study of T cell responses to AZD1222 COVID-19 vaccine. Here immunoSEQ multiplex PCR was the method, and the copy in TCRdb shows in-frame clones only, minus some. The sample has some 150,000 clones, over 90% seen once. Sequences were derived from peripheral blood, sampled on day 0 of AZD1222 vaccination. These receptors originate from an adult in good health. Each CDR3 is given with its conserved first and last residue.

>TRBJ1-4|TRBV18
CASSPNSAQSVATNEKLFF
>TRBJ2-7|TRBV19
CASPQRTGVSYEQYF
>TRBJ1-5|TRBV18
CASTRWGTDQPQHF
>TRBJ2-7|TRBV10-3
CAISESQAHTYEQYF
>TRBJ2-3|TRBV5-6
CASSLQASTDTQYF
>TRBJ2-2|TRBV7-8
CASSLRQGRVGELFF
>TRBJ2-7|TRBV6-1
CASSEAWGPYEQYF
>TRBJ2-1|TRBV12-5
CASGLLLAGGRGEQFF
>TRBJ1-1|TRBV3-1/TRBV3-2
CASSRWNTEAFF
>TRBJ1-1|TRBV30
CAWSSTGGTEAFF
>TRBJ1-5|TRBV19
CASSIRVNQPQHF
>TRBJ2-7|TRBV19
CASSIRPTYEQYF
>TRBJ1-2|TRBV15
CATSPGRGIIVYTF
>TRBJ2-3|TRBV7-9
CASSSVTDTQYF